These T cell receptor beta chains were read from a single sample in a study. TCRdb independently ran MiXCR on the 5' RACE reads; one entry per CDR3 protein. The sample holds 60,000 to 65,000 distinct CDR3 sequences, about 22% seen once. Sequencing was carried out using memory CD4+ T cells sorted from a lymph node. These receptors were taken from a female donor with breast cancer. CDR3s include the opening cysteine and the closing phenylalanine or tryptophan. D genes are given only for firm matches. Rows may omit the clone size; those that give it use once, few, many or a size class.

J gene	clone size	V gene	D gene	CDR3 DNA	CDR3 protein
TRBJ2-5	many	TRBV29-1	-	TGCAGCGTTGAAGAAAGCCGGACCCAGTACTTC	CSVEESRTQYF
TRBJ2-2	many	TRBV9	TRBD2	TGTGCCAGCAGCCTGGGGAGGCTAGCGGGAGATCCCGGGGAGCTGTTTTTT	CASSLGRLAGDPGELFF
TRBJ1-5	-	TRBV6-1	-	TGTGCCAGCAGTGAAGTAGGCAGCCCCAATCAGCCCCGGCATTTT	CASSEVGSPNQPRHF
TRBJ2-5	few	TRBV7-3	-	TGTGCCAGCAGCTTAAGTATGAAAGAGACCCAGTACTTC	CASSLSMKETQYF
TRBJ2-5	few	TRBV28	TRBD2	TGTGCCAGCAGTGAGTGGGAGCGGGACGAGACCCAGTACTTC	CASSEWERDETQYF
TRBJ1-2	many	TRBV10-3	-	TGTGCCATCAGGGGCGATAACTATGGCTACACCTTC	CAIRGDNYGYTF
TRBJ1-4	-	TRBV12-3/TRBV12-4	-	TGTGCCAGCGGCCCCGACGGTATTAATGAAAAACTGTTTTTT	CASGPDGINEKLFF
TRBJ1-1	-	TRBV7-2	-	TGTGCCAGCAGCCCAACCAGGGGTAGCACTGAAGCTTTCTTT	CASSPTRGSTEAFF
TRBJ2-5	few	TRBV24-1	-	TGTGCCACCAGTGATTTGGGAGAGACCCAGTACTTC	CATSDLGETQYF
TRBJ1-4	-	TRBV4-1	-	TGCGCCAGCAGCGTCGAGGGACTGGGTAATGAAAAACTGTTTTTT	CASSVEGLGNEKLFF
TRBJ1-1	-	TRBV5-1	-	TGCGCCAGCAGCTCTGGGACAATGGACCCTGAAGCTTTCTTT	CASSSGTMDPEAFF
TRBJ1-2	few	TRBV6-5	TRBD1	TGTGCCAGCAGCCGTGACGGGACAGATTATGGCTACACCTTC	CASSRDGTDYGYTF
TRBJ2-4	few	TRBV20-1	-	TGCAGTGCTCGAGACAGAGACCAGACGCGAGCCAAAAACATTCAGTACTTC	CSARDRDQTRAKNIQYF
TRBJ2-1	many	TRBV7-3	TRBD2	TGTGCCAGCAGCCTTTCTCCGGGACTAGCGGCATCGGGCAATGAGCAGTTCTTC	CASSLSPGLAASGNEQFF
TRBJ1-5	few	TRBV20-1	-	TGCAGTGCTAAGGGGGGGTTTTTCACGGATAGCAATCAGCCCCAGCATTTT	CSAKGGFFTDSNQPQHF
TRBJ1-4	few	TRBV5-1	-	TGCGCCAGCAGCCTCCTCCCTATGGATGAAAAACTGTTTTTT	CASSLLPMDEKLFF
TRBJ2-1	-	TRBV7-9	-	TGTGCAGTCCATGAGCAGTTCTTC	CAVHEQFF
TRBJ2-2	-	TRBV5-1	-	TGCGCCAGCAGCGAGGACAGAGCCAACACCGGGGAGCTGTTTTTT	CASSEDRANTGELFF
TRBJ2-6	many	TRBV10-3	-	TGTGCCATCGGAAGCTCTGGGGCCAACGTCCTGACTTTC	CAIGSSGANVLTF
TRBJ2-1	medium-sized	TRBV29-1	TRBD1	TGCAGCGTAGATCGGACAGGGCGGAATGAGCAGTTCTTC	CSVDRTGRNEQFF
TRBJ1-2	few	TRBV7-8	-	TGTGCCAGCAGCTCGAACCGTCCAGGGGATGGTGGCTACACCTTC	CASSSNRPGDGGYTF
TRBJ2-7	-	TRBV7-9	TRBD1	TGTTCCAGCAGCACAGGACAGGGGGCCGCCTACGAGCAGTACTTC	CSSSTGQGAAYEQYF
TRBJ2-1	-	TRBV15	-	TGTGCCACCAGCAGAGATATGGGAGATGAGCAGTTCTTC	CATSRDMGDEQFF
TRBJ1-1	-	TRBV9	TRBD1	TGTGCCAACAGTGGACAGGGGTCGGAAACTGAAGCTTTCTTT	CANSGQGSETEAFF
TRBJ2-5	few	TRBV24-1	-	TGTGCCACCAGTGACCCGACAGAACAAGAGACCCAGTACTTC	CATSDPTEQETQYF
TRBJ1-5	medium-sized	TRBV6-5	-	TGTGCCAGCAGTCGGGAGGCAGGCAATCAGCCCCAGCATTTT	CASSREAGNQPQHF
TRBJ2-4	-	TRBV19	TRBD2	TGTGCCAGTAGTATTAGTGGGACTAGCGATCAACTAGCCAAAAACATTCAGTACTTC	CASSISGTSDQLAKNIQYF
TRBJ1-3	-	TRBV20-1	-	TGCAGTGCTAGGGAAGTCTCTGGAAACACCATATATTTT	CSAREVSGNTIYF
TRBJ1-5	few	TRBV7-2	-	TGTGCCAGCAGCTTAGCGCGGGGGAGCCCCCAGCATTTT	CASSLARGSPQHF
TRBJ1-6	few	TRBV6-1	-	TGTGCCAGCAGTGAAGCTGGGTCACCCCTCCACTTT	CASSEAGSPLHF
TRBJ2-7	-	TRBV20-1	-	TGCAGTGCTCTTGACGGGGGCTCGGAGCAGTACTTC	CSALDGGSEQYF
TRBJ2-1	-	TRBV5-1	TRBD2	TGCGCCAGCAGGTCCAGCGGGAGTGATGAGCAGTTCTTC	CASRSSGSDEQFF
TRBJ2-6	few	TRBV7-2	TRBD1	TGTGCCAGCAGCTTAAGGGACAGGACACTCTCTGGGGCCAACGTCCTGACTTTC	CASSLRDRTLSGANVLTF
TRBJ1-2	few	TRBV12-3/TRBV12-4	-	TGTGCCAGCAGTTTGAGCGGAGGGGACTATGGCTACACCTTC	CASSLSGGDYGYTF
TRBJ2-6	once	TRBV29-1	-	TGCAGCGCTGAGGAGCTCCTCAGCTCTGGGGCCAACGTCCTGACTTTC	CSAEELLSSGANVLTF
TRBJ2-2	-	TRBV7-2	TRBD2	TGTGCCAGCAGCCACGGGGGGGGGAACACCGGGGAGCTGTTTTTT	CASSHGGGNTGELFF
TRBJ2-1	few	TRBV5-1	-	TGCGCCAGCAGCTTACGGGAGTCCTACAATGAGCAGTTCTTC	CASSLRESYNEQFF
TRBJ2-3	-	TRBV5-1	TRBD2	TGCGCCAGCAGCCCAAGCGGGGCAGATACGCAGTATTTT	CASSPSGADTQYF
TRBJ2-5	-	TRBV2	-	TGTGCCAGCGGACCGGCAGGCCAAGAGACCCAGTACTTC	CASGPAGQETQYF
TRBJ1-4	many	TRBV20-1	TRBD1	TGCAGTGCTAGAGAGACAGGGGGTAATGAAAAACTGTTTTTT	CSARETGGNEKLFF
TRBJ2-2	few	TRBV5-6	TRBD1	TGTGCCAGCAGCTTTTGGGACAGGGGGACCGGGGAGCTGTTTTTT	CASSFWDRGTGELFF
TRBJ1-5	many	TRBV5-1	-	TGCGCCAGCAGCTTGGCGCGGAGCAATCAGCCCCAGCATTTT	CASSLARSNQPQHF
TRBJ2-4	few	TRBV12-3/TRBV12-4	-	TGTGCCAGCAGTTTACTCTTAACCGGGACAATAAACATTCAGTACTTC	CASSLLLTGTINIQYF
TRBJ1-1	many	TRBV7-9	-	TGTGCCAGCAGCTTATCCAGCCCGAGGACTGAAGCTTTCTTT	CASSLSSPRTEAFF
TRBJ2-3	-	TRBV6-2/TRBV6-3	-	TGCGCCAGCAGTTACAGTATCACAGATACGCAGTATTTT	CASSYSITDTQYF
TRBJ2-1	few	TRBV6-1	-	TGTGCCAGCAGTGGGAGTTGGGGCGGTCACAACAATGAGCAGTTCTTC	CASSGSWGGHNNEQFF
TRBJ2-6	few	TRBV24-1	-	TGTGCCACCAGTGACACCAGGGGTAGGGCCAACGTCCTGACTTTC	CATSDTRGRANVLTF